These 9 T cell receptor beta chains were all obtained from the same sample, sequenced in a study of OX40 agonist ivuxolimab in advanced cancers. Sequencing was performed with immunoSEQ multiplex PCR; in TCRdb, only in-frame clones are kept and a portion is missing. The data show 89,000 or so clones, less than 95% seen once. The specimen comprised CD4+ or CD8+ T cells sorted from blood, sampled in a trial of the OX40 agonist ivuxolimab. These TCRs come from an adult with an advanced solid tumor such as melanoma, head and neck, liver or kidney cancer.

The rearrangement links TRBV30 to TRBJ1-1, with a tentative D call TRBD1 (6 bases). This CDR3 comprises 11 residues. Trimming removed 2 bases at V and 13 bases at J, with 14 bases between. Germline values: CDR1 GTSNPN, CDR2 SVGIG (reference sequence). In nucleotides, the CDR3 is TGTGCCTGGAGTCGGGAACAGGGCGGTTTCTTT. Amino acids: CAWSREQGGFF.

The rearrangement joins TRBV28 to TRBJ2-3, with 10 bases lining up with TRBD1. Germline V gives CDR1 MDHEN, CDR2 SYDVKM. The CDR3 is 14 residues long. V shed 8 bases, J shed 14 bases, and the junction held 16 bases outside the gene matches. The CDR3 sequence: CASRQGATTFPMYF. The CDR3 DNA is TGTGCCAGCCGACAGGGGGCGACTACTTTCCCAATGTATTTT.

The J gene is TRBJ2-1, the V gene TRBV6-5; D not certain. From germline, CDR1 is MNHEY and CDR2 SVGAGI. This CDR3 is built from 16 residues. With 0 bases removed from V and 6 bases from J, the gap between germline ends came to 15 bases. The CDR3 spells CASSYSLPPLGNEQFF. Here the CDR3 DNA reads TGTGCCAGCAGTTACTCGCTCCCCCCTCTGGGCAATGAGCAGTTCTTC.

This clone was recorded once. V is TRBV15 and J is TRBJ1-2; D not certain. CDR3 length: 15 residues. Deletions cut 1 base from V and 3 bases from J, with 12 bases between. CDR1 is LNHNV, CDR2 YYDKDF, per germline (reference sequence). DNA for the CDR3: TGTGCCACCAGCAGAGTGGCGGGGATTCACTATGGCTACACCTTC. Amino acid sequence: CATSRVAGIHYGYTF. Full variable domain (rest looked up from reference TRBV15 and TRBJ1-2): DAMVIQNPRYQVTQFGKPVTLSCSQTLNHNVMYWYQQKSSQAPKLLFHYYDKDFNNEADTPDNFQSRRPNTSFCFLDIRSPGLGDTAMYLCATSRVAGIHYGYTFGSGTRLTVV.

The V and J genes are TRBV29-1 and TRBJ2-2; D is unclear. There are 11 residues in the CDR3. Germline CDR1 and CDR2: SQVTM and ANQGSEA. The germline V and J ends were trimmed by 3 bases and 3 bases, with 2 bases remaining between them. CDR3 sequence: CSVEDTGELFF. In nucleotides, the CDR3 is TGCAGCGTTGAGGACACCGGGGAGCTGTTTTTT.

The rearrangement joins TRBV6-6 to TRBJ1-2; D uncertain. This CDR3 has 13 residues. CDR1 MNHNY and CDR2 SVGAGI come from the germline V gene (reference sequence). The V end was cut by 7 bases, the J end by 8 bases, with 17 bases between. The CDR3 coding sequence is TGTGCCAGCACCACGGGCCCCAGTAAAGGCTACACCTTC. Its protein product is CASTTGPSKGYTF.

The chain has TRBV11-1 and TRBJ2-7; D remains unclear. The CDR3 spans 12 residues. The V gene's germline CDR1 is SGHAT and CDR2 FQDESV (reference sequence). V lost 5 bases and J 0 bases, leaving 5 bases between the germline ends. CDR3 DNA: TGTGCCAGCAGCCATAGCTCCTACGAGCAGTACTTC. Its protein is CASSHSSYEQYF.

The rearrangement joins TRBV28 to TRBJ2-3; a possible D gene is TRBD1 (6 bases). The CDR3 covers 19 residues. Germline assignment: CDR1 MDHEN and CDR2 SYDVKM. V was clipped by 5 bases and J by 7 bases, with 31 bases between them. For the CDR3, the DNA is TGTGCCAGCAGTCCGTTCTGGACAGACAGGACCCCAAACCCAAATACGCAGTATTTT. It codes for CASSPFWTDRTPNPNTQYF.

The CDR3, as DNA: TGTGCCAGCAGTGAGTGGGCAGATACGCAGTATTTT. Encoded protein: CASSEWADTQYF. The rearrangement links TRBV2 to TRBJ2-3; D is unclear. Germline V gene data show CDR1 as SNHLY and CDR2 as FYNNEI. CDR3 length: 12 residues. With 3 bases removed from V and 4 bases from J, the gap between germline ends came to 5 bases.